This TCR beta chain emerged from a study of blood T cells in healthy people across ages. General study points: Unknown donor CMV status possibly confounded expanded clonotype changes. Diversity estimated from one million T cells was considered an underestimate. With naive T cell percentage, TCR beta diversity showed a strong correlation.

Remarks on this clonotype: Antigen: not known.

Next came a second PCR, run for about 6 to 11 cycles, which used a sample-barcoded 5' primer along with a J-beta primer mix. TCRdb ran MiXCR on the 5' RACE reads and lists one entry per CDR3 protein. The repertoire holds approximately 800,000 distinct CDR3 sequences, with 62% as singletons. This receptor was identified in a man between 25 and 39 years old in good health. The sample comprised blood.

The CDR3 protein is CASSLSASGVTDTQYF. CDR3 DNA: TGCGCCAGCAGCTTGTCGGCTAGCGGGGTCACAGATACGCAGTATTTT. The chain employs TRBV5-1 and TRBJ2-3; 9 positions agree with TRBD2. CDR3 length: 16 residues. V gave up 1 base and J gave up 2 bases; unmatched junction bases: 5. The germline CDR1 and CDR2 sequences are SGHRS and YFSETQ.